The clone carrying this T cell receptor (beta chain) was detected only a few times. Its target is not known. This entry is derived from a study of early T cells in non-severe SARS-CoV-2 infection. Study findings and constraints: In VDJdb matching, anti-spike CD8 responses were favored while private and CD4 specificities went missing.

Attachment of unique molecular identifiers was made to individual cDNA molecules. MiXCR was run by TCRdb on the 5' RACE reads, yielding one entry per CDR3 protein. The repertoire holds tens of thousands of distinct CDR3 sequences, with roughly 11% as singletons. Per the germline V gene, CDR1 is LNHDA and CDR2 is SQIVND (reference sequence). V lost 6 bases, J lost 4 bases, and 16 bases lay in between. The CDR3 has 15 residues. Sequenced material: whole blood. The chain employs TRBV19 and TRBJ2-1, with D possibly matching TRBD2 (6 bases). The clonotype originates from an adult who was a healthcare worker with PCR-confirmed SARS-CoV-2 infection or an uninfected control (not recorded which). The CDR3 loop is CASSPGTPLYNEQFF. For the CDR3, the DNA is TGTGCCAGTAGCCCTGGGACTCCACTATACAATGAGCAGTTCTTC.